This T cell receptor (beta chain) is drawn from a study of PD-1 blockade in classical Hodgkin lymphoma. Relapse after autologous stem cell transplantation occurred in every patient, and brentuximab vedotin exposure varied. This CDR3 comprises 13 residues. The V gene lost 8 bases and the J gene lost 5 bases, with 16 bases spanning the gap. Germline CDR1 reads MGHDK; CDR2 reads SYGVNS. Assay: immunoSEQ multiplex PCR; the TCRdb copy retains only in-frame clones and omits some. The sample has 13,000 or so clones, 92% seen once. This specimen was peripheral blood mononuclear cells (PBMCs), taken at baseline. The clonotype comes from a human donor with classical Hodgkin lymphoma. V gene TRBV25-1 combines with J gene TRBJ2-7, with D perhaps given as TRBD1 or TRBD2 (5 bases each). The CDR3 is CASPPREWNEQYF. CDR3 DNA sequence: TGTGCCAGCCCCCCCAGGGAGTGGAACGAGCAGTACTTC.